This TCR beta chain was captured in a study of OX40 agonist ivuxolimab in advanced cancers. Study-level background: Patients took ivuxolimab, an agonistic anti-OX40 (CD134) antibody. Three patients showed partial responses: one hepatocellular carcinoma and two cutaneous melanoma cases. Whole-study results and caveats: Partial responders treated at 0.1-3.0 mg/kg exhibited clonal expansion among the lowest measured.

Turning to this clone: What it binds is unknown.

There are 15 residues in the CDR3. CDR1 and CDR2 from the germline V gene are SGHTA and FQGNSA. The V and J ends lost 1 base and 6 bases respectively, with 15 bases between them. The method was immunoSEQ multiplex PCR; TCRdb's version includes in-frame clones alone and lacks a portion of them. The sample has some 94,000 clones, around 91% seen once. The TCR comes from an adult with an advanced solid tumor such as melanoma, head and neck, liver or kidney cancer. The rearrangement joins TRBV7-2 to TRBJ1-1; TRBD1 might be the D (6 bases). Source: CD4+ or CD8+ T cells sorted from blood, taken in a trial of the OX40 agonist ivuxolimab. CDR3 coding DNA: TGTGCCAGCAGCTTAGTAGGGCAGGGGAGGGCTGAAGCTTTCTTT. Translating it yields CASSLVGQGRAEAFF.